The T cell receptor (beta chain) described here comes from a study of cytomegalovirus exposure and HLA in healthy donors (dated by TCRdb to about 2017). Regarding the study in general: According to an earlier analysis of 587 of the donors, 200 million or so T cells yielded 90 million to 130 million unique TCR beta sequences and about 300 Gb of sequence data. An early release that covered about 640 HLA-typed donors contained about 290 gigabases of sequencing data and approximately 85 million unique TCR sequences. Of the 398 genotyped donors, over 65% fell in the genetic ancestry cluster associated with self-reported Caucasian donors. The aim of the study was to test whether cataloging public T cell receptors could identify signatures of past pathogen exposure. The study used immunosequencing to profile the T cell repertoires of hundreds of subjects and linked those repertoires to cytomegalovirus serostatus. A separate validation cohort of approximately 120 different subjects was used in addition to the 666-subject first cohort. The study combined high-throughput TCR immunosequencing, statistical association of individual TCRs with disease status, and machine learning to predict cytomegalovirus infection status. A later analysis re-examined previously published TCR beta repertoires from just over 650 donors and added high-resolution HLA genotyping to investigate patterns of TCR occurrence. In the later analysis, no new phenotypic data were used to find candidate immune exposures; instead, reliance was placed on TCR beta sequences and their occurrence across donors. To decide whether each TCR beta V gene segment behaved as functional or pseudogenic, an earlier analysis of some 600 of the donors relied on high-throughput TCR beta sequencing. Donor age, sex, ethnicity and CMV serostatus were compiled alongside the repertoire data. In a later genetic analysis, genome-wide SNP genotypes for about three fifths of the 666 donors were used, and that subset was treated as a discovery cohort. All discovery cohort repertoires had been generated using a single sequencing platform. HLA typing included class I and class II loci at four-digit resolution. The number of typed donors differed by locus: about 620-630 for A, B, C, DRB1 and DQB1; some 500 for DQA1; some 590 for DPA1; and about 450 for DPB1. Because of strong linkage in the cohort, roughly five DR-DQ haplotypes were treated as single units for association and clustering. Among roughly 400 genotyped donors of the cohort, an average of roughly 230,000 unique TCR beta nucleotide sequences was sequenced per donor, of which roughly 17% were non-productive.

Note on this clone: Its antigen has not been determined. There are no base qualities to consult, and no much larger clone falls within one base.

Study-wide conclusions, independent of this receptor: The only immune exposure information available for the cohort was CMV serostatus. A further reported finding was that TCR beta sequences accurately predicted the HLA-A and HLA-B alleles for most subjects in the first cohort. In a later genetic analysis, a missense DCLRE1C variant was associated with V-gene and J-gene trimming of TCR beta chains, and the association was replicated in an independent cohort. Most TCR sequences were seen in very few donors, while some public TCRs were found in many individuals. Most CMV-associated TCR beta chains appeared to be HLA-restricted in a later analysis, and the HLA associations seemed to be driven largely by CMV exposure. According to a later genetic analysis, donors in an Asian-associated ancestry cluster had fewer N-insertions in productive TCRs than the roughly 660-donor mean. It was suggested by the authors that the approach could potentially be generalized to other disease states and immunological phenotypes. The study gave a list of under 200 TCR beta chains associated with cytomegalovirus. A few of the identified cytomegalovirus-associated TCR beta chains were confirmed in vitro to be specific for cytomegalovirus antigens. Correlated functional status among segregating V segments might be attributable to linkage disequilibrium, but an unknown experimental factor could not be ruled out. A cluster of highly shared sequence variants was judged likely to be a technical artifact of the sequencing pipeline. Specific HLA alleles were associated with over 15,000 TCR beta sequences at a false discovery rate of 0.05 in a later analysis. A later analysis reported that several top co-occurrence clusters appeared linked to parvovirus B19, influenza, CMV and Epstein-Barr virus. The classifier was reported to diagnose cytomegalovirus status with high specificity and sensitivity in both the original cohort and the validation cohort. Some IMGT-functional V segments, including TRBV6-2 and TRBV6-3, could not be told apart with the 87-base-pair reads, so those segments were excluded. When HLA alleles, especially DR and DQ, strongly co-occurred, TCR associations were difficult to assign to individual alleles. A later analysis found that HLA-associated TCR beta chains were more clonally expanded and had lower generation probabilities than equally common non-associated chains. The cohort was sequenced for TCR beta chains only, and without alpha or paired-chain data the features that could be detected were limited. Presence/absence analyses assumed roughly uniform sequencing depth across donors, an assumption that may not hold. Some 15 rarely observed V segments, including chromosome 9 orphons, were excluded from the earlier analysis of a few hundred of the donors because counts were too low. An earlier analysis of several hundred of the donors showed that most TCR beta V segments appeared in productive rearrangements either about 87% or about 30% of the time, which broadly matched IMGT annotations. Because HLA typing was unavailable for some donors at each locus, only the typed subset was used in association tests. A later analysis found that TCR association rates varied across HLA loci, with DRB1 alleles showing the most associated TCRs and HLA-C alleles the fewest.

The library relied on the immunoSEQ multiplex PCR assay. For the multiplex PCR, a mixture combining 60 forward primers for TCR Vbeta segments and 13 reverse primers for TCR Jbeta segments was used. The CDR3 region of rearranged TCR beta genes was amplified from genomic DNA by a multiplex PCR assay. Amplified TCR beta libraries were sequenced as 87-base-pair reads on the Illumina HiSeq System. As for how the authors treated the data: A later analysis tallied 75 million to 95 million unique TCR beta chains across the 700 or so repertoires, and 10 million to 11 million of those chains were shared by two or more donors. Raw reads were error-corrected and collapsed into unique sequences by a nearest-neighbor algorithm in which closely related sequences were merged to remove PCR and sequencing errors. Alignment of CDR3 sequences to IMGT reference sequences was used to assign V, D and J gene segments. For a sequence to be retained, a match of at least six nucleotides was required to both a V gene segment and a J gene segment. A rearrangement counted as productive if the CDR3 had no stop codons and remained in frame with V and J, and every other rearrangement counted as non-productive. CDR3 was defined according to IMGT convention as the region running from the second conserved V-encoded cysteine to the conserved J-encoded phenylalanine. The earlier analysis of 450 to 750 of the donors excluded any sequence lacking an unambiguous match to a single V gene segment. An earlier analysis of 500 to 700 of the donors classified V segments as functional when productive rearrangements were above 56.7% and as segregating when the standard deviation between donors was above 5%. To diagnose cytomegalovirus status from the catalog of TCR beta chain sequences, a statistical classification framework was built. In a later analysis, TCR nucleotide sequences were compared against IMGT/GENE-DB human TR gene sequences so that V and J genes could be assigned. The TCRdist pipeline was used in a later analysis to assign CDR3 sequences and most-parsimonious VDJ recombination scenarios. A later analysis defined each TCR beta chain by its CDR3 amino acid sequence plus V-gene family, and excluded reads lacking a unique V-gene family. In a later analysis, 550 to 650 highly shared, low-generation-probability nucleotide sequences were removed to address suspected cross-contamination and a sequencing artifact. For each public chain, a later analysis derived a clonal expansion index from normalized ranks of inferred template counts within each repertoire. In a later analysis, generation probabilities were computed using a VDJ recombination model fitted to out-of-frame rearrangements, and the results were checked against IGoR. Hypergeometric tests were used in a later analysis to score TCR-TCR, TCR-HLA and TCR-CMV co-occurrence, with a repertoire-size bias correction applied to the TCR pairs. False discovery rates were estimated in a later analysis by permuting HLA or CMV assignments 20 times. A later analysis grouped co-occurring TCRs with DBSCAN, adding TCRdist sequence similarity when clustering within HLA-allele-positive subsets. For co-occurrence clustering, repertoires with fewer than 30,000 or more than 120,000 public chains were excluded, along with about five repertoires with anomalous nucleotide sharing. TCRdb holds this immuneACCESS table with in-frame rearrangements only. Some clones are missing; in checked studies, unresolved V genes explain under half, and the rest has no known cause. Clone size and the V and J calls come from that table; the DNA yielded D and trimming. The sample includes about 62,000 clones, with roughly 80% observed a single time. The ten biggest clones cover 2.5% to 3% of the sample.

The cohort consisted of 666 healthy bone marrow donors. At the time of sampling, every cohort member was nominally healthy, though immune exposures that went unrecorded were likely present. The donor was CMV seronegative and was included in the group of approximately 350 seronegative cohort members. A peripheral blood sample was collected from each donor, and TCR beta sequencing was performed on peripheral blood mononuclear cells. The Qiagen DNeasy Blood Extraction Kit was used to extract genomic DNA from the blood cell samples. V and J are truncated by 7 bases and 1 base respectively, leaving an intervening sequence of 19 bases. Taken from cysteine to phenylalanine, the CDR3 has 16 residues. The entry retains the CDR3 DNA only, 48 bases that are in frame from base 1. CDR1 and CDR2 are read off the germline V gene as MDHEN and SYDVKM.

The TCR sequence derives from a woman aged 25 to 39 in good health and CMV-seronegative. The sample was PBMCs. The chain links TRBV28 with TRBJ1-1; possibly the D gene is TRBD1, per 6 matching bases. The CDR3 reads CASTPPGHLSNTEAFF. Read as DNA, the sequence is TGTGCCAGCACACCCCCGGGACACCTCTCGAACACTGAAGCTTTCTTT.